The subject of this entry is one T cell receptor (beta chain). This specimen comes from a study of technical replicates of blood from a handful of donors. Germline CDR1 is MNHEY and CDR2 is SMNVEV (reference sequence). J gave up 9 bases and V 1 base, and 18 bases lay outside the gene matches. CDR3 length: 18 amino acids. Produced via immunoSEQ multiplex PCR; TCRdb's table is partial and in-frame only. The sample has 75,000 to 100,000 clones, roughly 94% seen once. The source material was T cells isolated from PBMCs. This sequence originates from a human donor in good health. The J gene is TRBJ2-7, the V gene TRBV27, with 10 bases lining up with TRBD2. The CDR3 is CASSLLVYLASGSIGQYF. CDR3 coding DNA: TGTGCCAGCAGTTTATTGGTTTATTTGGCTAGCGGGAGTATCGGGCAGTACTTC.